The next 9 T cell receptor beta chains were all read from a single sample in a study of T-cell reconstitution after alpha-beta-depleted transplantation in children. Unique molecular identifiers were used to barcode this TCRbeta library. A single record per CDR3 protein comes from TCRdb applying MiXCR to the PCR reads. The sample carries about 830,000 distinct CDR3 sequences, about 16% recorded once. The source material was PBMCs, mostly from graft donor cells, sampled 360 days after TCRalphabeta/CD19-depleted stem cell transplant. These receptors were collected from a male patient younger than 18 who had a stem cell transplant for acute lymphoblastic leukemia, so the T cells may come from the graft donor.

This clonotype has only a few counts. The chain recombines TRBV7-9 with TRBJ2-5; D uncertain. Deletions cut 6 bases from V and 4 bases from J, with 18 bases between. Germline V gene data show CDR1 as SEHNR and CDR2 as FQNEAQ (reference sequence). The CDR3 loop spans 15 amino acids. The CDR3 sequence is CASSSIESGGETQYF. As DNA, the CDR3 is TGTGCCAGCAGTAGTATAGAAAGTGGTGGAGAGACCCAGTACTTC. Together with reference TRBV7-9 and TRBJ2-5, the CDR3 gives the full variable domain: DTGVSQNPRHKITKRGQNVTFRCDPISEHNRLYWYRQTLGQGPEFLTYFQNEAQLEKSRLLSDRFSAERPKGSFSTLEIQRTEQGDSAMYLCASSSIESGGETQYFGPGTRLLVL.

The V and J genes are TRBV7-9 and TRBJ2-1, with 8 bases matching TRBD2. The germline V gene has CDR1 SEHNR and CDR2 FQNEAQ (reference sequence). This CDR3 has 15 residues. The junction had 8 bases not matched to a gene; V was cut back by 5 bases and J by 5 bases. The CDR3: CASSTLSGSNNEQFF. DNA for the CDR3: TGTGCCAGCAGCACCCTAAGCGGGAGTAACAATGAGCAGTTCTTC.

This chain connects TRBV5-1 to TRBJ2-7, with a possible D match to TRBD2 (6 bases). The CDR3 has 14 residues. Germline loops: CDR1 SGHRS, CDR2 YFSETQ. Trimming took off 4 bases at V and 3 bases at J, with 14 bases between the two ends. DNA of the CDR3: TGCGCCAGCAGCCAGATGGACTATTACTACGAGCAGTACTTC. It specifies CASSQMDYYYEQYF.

This clonotype was seen a handful of times. The V and J genes are TRBV5-1 and TRBJ1-1; TRBD1 matches 7 bases. V shed 4 bases, J shed 5 bases, and the junction held 20 bases outside the gene matches. The CDR3 length is 18 residues. CDR1 and CDR2 from the germline V gene are SGHRS and YFSETQ. The CDR3 protein is CASSLGGGRQGMGTEAFF. The CDR3 region has the DNA TGCGCCAGCAGCCTAGGGGGGGGACGACAGGGAATGGGGACTGAAGCTTTCTTT.

The chain links TRBV28 to TRBJ2-3, with D perhaps matching TRBD1 or TRBD2 (5 bases each). V lost 3 bases to trimming and J lost 0 bases, with 22 bases between them. The CDR3 contains 19 residues. The V gene's germline CDR1 is MDHEN and CDR2 SYDVKM. CDR3 amino acids: CASSFPVGGIESSTDTQYF. DNA of the CDR3: TGTGCCAGCAGTTTCCCGGTTGGGGGAATCGAATCTAGCACAGATACGCAGTATTTT.

The chain links TRBV27 to TRBJ1-2; 8 bases agree with TRBD1. Trimming cost V 5 bases and J 4 bases; bases outside gene matches: 6. The CDR3 spans 14 residues. Looked up from germline, CDR1 is MNHEY and CDR2 is SMNVEV (reference sequence). The CDR3: CASSTRQGIYGYTF. The CDR3, as DNA: TGTGCCAGCAGTACCCGACAGGGGATCTATGGCTACACCTTC.

This clonotype was observed a handful of times. The V gene is TRBV7-2, the J gene TRBJ2-2, with no clear D. The CDR3 covers 15 residues. CDR1 and CDR2 from the germline V gene are SGHTA and FQGNSA. V lost 1 base and J lost 7, with 13 bases in between. The CDR3 nucleotides are TGTGCCAGCAGCTTAGGCCCCTATAGGAACGGGGAGCTGTTTTTT. This sequence encodes CASSLGPYRNGELFF. The full variable domain, completed using reference TRBV7-2 and TRBJ2-2, is GAGVSQSPSNKVTEKGKDVELRCDPISGHTALYWYRQSLGQGLEFLIYFQGNSAPDKSGLPSDRFSAERTGGSVSTLTIQRTQQEDSAVYLCASSLGPYRNGELFFGEGSRLTVL.

The J gene is TRBJ1-4, the V gene TRBV6-5, with D unclear. Germline V CDR1 and CDR2: MNHEY, SVGAGI. Trimming cost V 0 bases and J 4 bases, with 9 bases left between them. CDR3 length equals 15 residues. The CDR3: CASSYSFTVNEKLFF. Here the CDR3 DNA reads TGTGCCAGCAGTTACTCGTTTACAGTTAATGAAAAACTGTTTTTT.

V is TRBV28 and J is TRBJ2-7; D possibly matches TRBD1 or TRBD2 (5 bases each). This CDR3 is built from 14 residues. Germline assignment: CDR1 MDHEN and CDR2 SYDVKM. V gave up 8 bases and J gave up 0 bases, with 14 bases separating them. DNA for the CDR3: TGTGCCAGCTGGGGACGGCCAAGCTCCTACGAGCAGTACTTC. Amino acid sequence: CASWGRPSSYEQYF.